This T cell receptor beta chain was retrieved from a study of OX40 agonist ivuxolimab in advanced cancers. V dropped 0 bases and J dropped 5; count of bases not matched to a gene: 4. CDR3 size: 14 residues. Looked up from germline, CDR1 is GTSNPN and CDR2 is SVGIG (reference sequence). Some clones are missing from TCRdb's copy, which holds only in-frame ones; the method was immunoSEQ multiplex PCR. This sample yields tens of thousands of clones, of which roughly 80% are seen a single time; less than 2% belongs to the top ten. On this clone: Its target is unknown.

Whole-study findings and limits: Dose levels from 0.1 to 3.0 mg/kg saw CD4+ and CD8+ blood T cells expand clonally by week 6.

Sequenced here: CD4+ or CD8+ T cells sorted from blood, sampled in a trial of the OX40 agonist ivuxolimab. The V gene is TRBV30, the J gene TRBJ1-2; 9 nucleotides line up with TRBD1. The sequence was obtained from an adult with an advanced solid tumor such as melanoma, head and neck, liver or kidney cancer. Here the CDR3 reads CAWSVGGQGYGYTF. CDR3 nucleotide sequence: TGTGCCTGGAGTGTAGGCGGACAGGGGTATGGCTACACCTTC.